This TCR beta chain was documented in a study of blood T cell repertoires in COVID-19. Study summary: The analysed material was cDNA or gDNA that came from T cells, B-cell-depleted T cells, or PBMCs.

In the original processing: Estimation of nucleated cell counts was performed using reference gene primer amplification. Method: immunoSEQ multiplex PCR; TCRdb's copy keeps in-frame clones and lacks some. V, J and clone size are those of that table, while D and trimming were read from the DNA. The top ten clones hold more than 3.5% of a sample with some 130,000 clones, 75% to 90% of them seen once. This clone was counted a single time. The CDR3 consists of 17 residues. Germline V gives CDR1 PRHDT, CDR2 FYEKMQ (reference sequence). V gave up 1 base and J gave up 11 bases; unmatched junction bases: 15. The origin of this receptor is a human donor in a cohort sampled during active COVID-19. The chain combines TRBV13 with TRBJ1-1, with 11 bases fitting TRBD1. Sequencing was performed on peripheral blood. CDR3 in amino acids: CASSLESAGQGGRGAFF. CDR3 DNA: TGTGCCAGCAGCTTAGAGTCTGCGGGACAGGGGGGCCGAGGTGCTTTCTTT.